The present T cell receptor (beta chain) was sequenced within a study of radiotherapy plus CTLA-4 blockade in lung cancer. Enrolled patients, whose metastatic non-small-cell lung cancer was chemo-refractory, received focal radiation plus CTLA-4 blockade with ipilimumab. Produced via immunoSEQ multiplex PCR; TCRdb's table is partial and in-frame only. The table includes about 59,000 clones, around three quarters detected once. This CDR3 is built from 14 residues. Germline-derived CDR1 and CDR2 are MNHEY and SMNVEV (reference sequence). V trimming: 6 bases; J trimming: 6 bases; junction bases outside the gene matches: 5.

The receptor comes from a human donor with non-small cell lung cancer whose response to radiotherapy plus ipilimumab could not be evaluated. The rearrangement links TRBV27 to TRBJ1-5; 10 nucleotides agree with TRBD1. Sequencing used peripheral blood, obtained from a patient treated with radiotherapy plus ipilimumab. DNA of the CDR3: TGTGCCAGCAGACAAGGACAGGGGGGTCAGCCCCAGCATTTT. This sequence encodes CASRQGQGGQPQHF.